This T cell receptor beta chain was identified during a study of shared clonotypes between healthy human individuals (dated by TCRdb to the early 2020s). Regarding the research as a whole: The cohort comprised two women and a few men aged 18 to 49 years. For each donor, CD4 naive and CD4 memory were each given three plates, CD8 naive was given two plates, and CD8 memory was given one plate. Each donor's leukapheresis produced roughly between roughly 0.85 and 9.5 billion PBMCs. Libraries were prepared and TCR repertoires were sequenced by different laboratories using diverse techniques, in order to increase sequencing depth and limit assay-specific biases. The study deeply sequenced blood TCR repertoires of roughly five healthy adults to estimate repertoire size and the extent of clonotype sharing between individuals. The study at large found these results: Sampling was restricted to blood, and TCR repertoires in tissues likely differ from the TCR repertoires found in blood. Estimated clonotype richness was generally larger for naive than for memory subsets. Compared with non-shared clonotypes, the clonotypes found in all four sorted-subset donors had higher generation probabilities. Pairwise subsampling indicated that sequencing depth was expected to affect the degree of clonotype sharing among donors. Across a handful of donors, approximately 5% of naive CD4, 3.5% of naive CD8, 2.3% of memory CD4, and 0.4% to 0.45% of memory CD8 clonotypes were shared. Incomplete sequencing was indicated by rarefaction of sorted-subset datasets, despite the large sequencing depth. The small number of donors limited the genetic and exposure-history diversity represented.

Using the deep immunoSEQ assay, TCR CDR3 regions were amplified from genomic DNA by multiplex PCR. Extracted genomic DNA from each cell subset was distributed evenly across all wells of several immunoSEQ 96-well plates, and each plate was treated as a replicate. For sorted subsets, around 200 ng genomic DNA, equal to approximately 30,000 T cell genomes, was loaded into each replicate PCR. The purified libraries were quantified using a Qubit 3.0 fluorometer, sized with a Bioanalyzer 2100, and then quantified again using the KAPA Library Quantification kit. A separate single-read 150-cycle Illumina NextSeq 550 flow cell was used to sequence each immunoSEQ 96-well plate. Under the source paper's analysis protocol: Because only junctional sequences without quality scores were contained in the immunoSEQ output, filtering matching that applied to full-length reads could not be performed. To assign V/J genes and CDR3, sequences were annotated using PyIR, a Python wrapper for IgBLAST v1.9, with IMGT germline references. Reads were removed for weak V/J assignments (E-value above 1e-6), missing CDR3, stop codons, out-of-frame junctions, or ambiguous translated residues. A V3J clonotype was defined by an identical inferred V gene, J gene, and CDR3 amino acid sequence. Percentage overlap between repertoires was calculated by dividing the number of shared unique clonotypes by the size of the smaller repertoire. Richness of each repertoire was evaluated using RTK rarefaction, the Chao1 estimator, and Recon v2.1 estimates of unobserved clonotypes. Generation probabilities were computed with OLGA for all TCRbeta clonotypes obtained by the gDNA method from four donors. Drawn from immuneACCESS, this table holds only the in-frame rearrangements with V and J called that TCRdb kept. Clones are partly lost; checked studies trace under half to an unresolved V gene and leave the rest unexplained. For V, J and clone size, that table is used; D and trimming come from the DNA. The sample yields 2 million to 2.5 million clones; 93% were counted once. Under 2% of the sample lies in the top ten.

CDR1 and CDR2 (MGHRA, YSYEKL) derive from the germline V gene. Inclusive of the bounding cysteine and phenylalanine, the CDR3 is 17 residues long. The kept DNA is CDR3 alone, 51 bases in frame from the first base. Clipping removes 3 bases from V and 7 bases from J, with 9 as the unmatched junction base count. CD8 naive samples were obtained by positive selection for CCR7 among CD45RO-negative cells, yielding a CD45RA+CCR7+ population from which TemRA cells were excluded. The donors were healthy, HIV-negative adults who had no recently reported acute infections or vaccinations. All donors were Caucasian adults living in Nashville, Tennessee, USA. Blood was obtained by leukapheresis, after which PBMCs were separated by Ficoll-Histopaque density gradient centrifugation and cryopreserved in liquid nitrogen vapor phase. Purity and quantity of every magnetically sorted T cell population were checked by analytical flow cytometry. Genomic DNA was isolated from every sorted fraction and measured by UV absorbance on a Nanodrop 2000c.

This clone was seen only once. The clone's antigen remains unknown. No per-base quality is available; no much larger clone lies one base away. The chain was built from TRBV4-1 and TRBJ2-1; TRBD2 aligns with 13 central bases. This sequence originates from a young man in good health. Some clones in this sample may be carry-over from other donors' samples. Sequencing was performed on naive CD8+ T cells from PBMCs. Interpreted using the paper, the cell subset or site label stands for: CD45RA+CCR7+. The nucleotide sequence is TGCGCCAGCAGCCATGCCTCCGGACTAGCGGGAGATAATGAGCAGTTCTTC. Its protein is CASSHASGLAGDNEQFF.